Below are 14 T cell receptor beta chains sequenced from a single sample in a study of tumor-infiltrating lymphocytes in primary liver carcinoma (dated by TCRdb to 2015 to 2018). Data came from an Illumina HiSeq 2500. Using a constant-region primer and ProtoScript II reverse transcriptase, TCRbeta-specific cDNA was reverse-transcribed from about 0.45 ug total RNA. Three nested multiplex PCR rounds, following a slightly modified ARM-PCR procedure, were used to build the TCRbeta libraries. The first two PCR rounds used multiplex TRBV1-TRBV30 forward primers with a Cbeta reverse primer, each for about 9 cycles. TCRdb handled the public reads itself, with Q25 trimming in fastp and clone calling in MiXCR, and kept productive beta chains. CDR3 protein sequences are deduplicated, and each keeps its most common genes and DNA. This sample lists 100,000 to 150,000 distinct CDR3 sequences; 64% were detected once. Jointly, the top ten make up about 8% of the sample.

Total RNA and DNA were co-extracted without cell sorting from around 20-30 mg of bulk tissue using the AllPrep DNA/RNA mini kit. The material sequenced was liver tumor tissue from sampling region 3. The cell subset or site label of this sample denotes: tumor region T3, left-lateral pole. All receptors come from a woman aged 60-70 years with primary liver carcinoma and hepatitis B virus infection.

Notes on this clonotype: A much larger clone is a single base away; this may be a read error. The chain recombines TRBV14 with TRBJ2-7; TRBD2 aligns across 7 bases. CDR3 length: 14 amino acids. Germline V gene sequence: CDR1 SGHDN, CDR2 FVKESK. The CDR3 protein is CVSSRSGAGYEQYF. CDR3 nucleotide sequence: TGTGTCAGCAGCCGCAGCGGGGCGGGCTACGAGCAGTACTTC.

About this clonotype: At one end, the junction sequence differs from germline, possibly due to a read error. In DNA form, the CDR3 reads TGTGCCAGCGGCTTGTACGAGAACACTGAAGCTTTCTTT. It is translated as CASGLYENTEAFF. The V call is TRBV7-9, the J call TRBJ1-1; D unresolved. The CDR3 is 13 residues long. CDR1 SEHNR and CDR2 FQNEAQ come from the germline V gene (reference sequence).

Points on this clonotype: In this CDR3 the conserved last residue, phenylalanine or tryptophan, is missing, so a read error is likely. DNA of the CDR3: TGTGCCATCACGATGCAAGAGACCCAGTACTAC. Encoded protein: CAITMQETQYY. The chain combines TRBV11-2 with TRBJ2-5; D gene uncertain. V lost 10 bases and J lost 2, with 8 bases in between. Germline CDR1 SGHAT, CDR2 FQNNGV. This CDR3 is 11 amino acids long.

About this clonotype itself: A much larger clone is a single base away; this may be a read error. This chain connects TRBV6-6 to TRBJ1-4, with 7 bases identical to TRBD1. Germline V gene sequence: CDR1 MNHNY, CDR2 SVGAGI (reference sequence). The CDR3 is 15 residues long. The CDR3 here is CVSSYSIQGYEKLFF. The CDR3 nucleotides are TGTGTCAGCAGTTACTCGATACAGGGGTATGAAAAACTGTTTTTT.

In regard to this clonotype: A much larger clone sits a single nucleotide away, making a read error possible. This chain uses TRBV30 with TRBJ1-4; D might be TRBD1 (5 bases). The CDR3 has 13 amino acids. Germline CDR1 and CDR2: GTSNPN and SVGIG (reference sequence). The CDR3, as DNA: TGTGCCTGGAGTCGAAGACAGACTGAAAACCTGTTTTTT. Its translation: CAWSRRQTENLFF.

V gene TRBV2 combines with J gene TRBJ1-1, with D maybe TRBD1 (5 bases). The ends were cut back, 8 bases at V and 3 bases at J, with 10 bases in the middle. CDR1 and CDR2 (germline): SNHLY, FYNNEI. This CDR3 comprises 12 residues. The CDR3 reads CASLRGYTEAFF. CDR3 in DNA: TGTGCCAGCCTACGGGGCTACACTGAAGCTTTCTTT.

A remark on this clonotype: Mismatch with germline at one junction end may stem from a read error. The rearrangement uses TRBV10-2 and TRBJ2-3, with a tentative D call TRBD1 (5 bases). Germline V CDR1 and CDR2: WSHSY, SAAADI. This CDR3 comprises 15 residues. The CDR3 sequence is CAGRDPGVRTDTQYF. CDR3 DNA sequence: TGTGCCGGCAGGGATCCCGGAGTTAGGACAGATACGCAGTATTTT.

A single count supports this clonotype. A read error is likely, as this CDR3 ends without the conserved phenylalanine or tryptophan. The rearrangement uses TRBV29-1 and TRBJ1-4; TRBD1 is a possible D gene (6 bases). Per germline, CDR1 SQVTM and CDR2 ANQGSEA. The V and J ends lost 4 bases and 6 bases respectively, with 12 bases between them. The CDR3 has 13 residues. The CDR3, as DNA: TGCAGCGTTGTGGACAGCCCGGATGAAAAACTGTTTTCT. Translation gives CSVVDSPDEKLFS.

This rearrangement joins TRBV5-4 to TRBJ2-1; 8 positions match TRBD2. Germline V gene lookup returns CDR1 SGHNT and CDR2 YYREEE (reference sequence). Germline trimming cut 0 bases from V and 8 bases from J; bases unmatched to any gene: 7. This CDR3 spans 15 amino acids. CDR3 sequence: CASSLVAGGHDEQFF. The DNA of the CDR3 is TGTGCCAGCAGCTTGGTGGCGGGAGGTCACGATGAGCAGTTCTTC.

Concerning this clonotype: One end of the junction varies from germline; a read error may be responsible. This chain links TRBV29-1 with TRBJ2-7; D unclear. This CDR3 has 12 residues. The germline gives CDR1 SQVTM, CDR2 ANQGSEA. The CDR3 loop reads CSVKVNSYEQYF. As DNA, the CDR3 is TGCAGCGTTAAGGTTAATTCCTACGAGCAATACTTC.

As regards this clonotype: The junction shows a germline mismatch at one end, possibly a read error. The gene calls are TRBV12-3 or TRBV12-4 and TRBJ2-3; D might be TRBD1 (5 bases). This CDR3 has 15 amino acids. The CDR3 sequence is CANSFPGGGTGTQYF. CDR3 nucleotide sequence: TGTGCCAACAGTTTTCCCGGCGGTGGCACAGGTACGCAGTATTTT.

Remarks on this clonotype: One junction end does not reproduce the germline sequence, and a read error may be involved. V gene TRBV7-8 combines with J gene TRBJ2-1, with D perhaps matching TRBD2 (6 bases). From germline, CDR1 is SGHVS and CDR2 FQNEAQ. This CDR3 is built from 16 residues. DNA of the CDR3: TGTGCCAGCAGCCCCGGGAGACCATCCTTTTACAATGAGCAATTCTTC. Protein: CASSPGRPSFYNEQFF.

Remarks on this clonotype: A much larger clone differs from this one at a single base, so this may be a read error. This rearrangement joins TRBV6-1 to TRBJ2-5, with 10 bases aligning to TRBD2. The CDR3 is 16 residues long. After removal of 8 bases from V and 8 bases from J, the junction contained 17 bases not matched to a gene. The V gene's germline CDR1 is MNHNS and CDR2 SASEGT. CDR3 loop: CASQGLAGAGGDTQYF. The CDR3 DNA reads as TGTGCCAGCCAAGGGCTAGCGGGAGCGGGGGGAGATACCCAGTACTTC.

This chain links TRBV20-1 with TRBJ1-6; D is possibly TRBD1 (6 bases). Germline loops: CDR1 DFQATT, CDR2 SNEGSKA (reference sequence). This CDR3 contains 13 residues. The V and J ends lost 5 bases and 6 bases respectively, with 11 bases between them. Here the CDR3 reads CSAPDSFNSPLHF. The CDR3 region has the DNA TGCAGTGCTCCGGACAGTTTTAATTCACCCCTCCACTTT.